The next 17 T cell receptor beta chains were all read from a single sample in a study of human T cells and chemical hapten exposure. Described time point: healthy volunteer bleed at 6 weeks. Someone pulled total RNA out of unfractionated whole blood. TCRdb re-called the RACE reads through MiXCR, storing one row per CDR3 protein. Here the sample spans fewer than 40,000 distinct CDR3 sequences, less than 5.5% being singletons. What was sequenced was whole blood. These receptors were obtained from a human donor in good health. Some clones in this sample may be carry-over from other donors' samples.

In this sample, this clonotype turned up many times. J is TRBJ2-1 and V is TRBV6-1; 14 bases match TRBD2. Germline V gene data show CDR1 as MNHNS and CDR2 as SASEGT. This CDR3 comprises 14 residues. V shed 4 bases and J 7 bases; nucleotides not matched to a gene: 0. The CDR3 DNA reads TGTGCCAGCAGTGGACTAGCGGGAGGGAATGAGCAGTTCTTC. Its translation is CASSGLAGGNEQFF.

This clonotype was seen more than once but under ten times. The chain carries TRBV5-4 and TRBJ2-6; D ambiguous. This CDR3 spans 16 amino acids. Germline V lookup: CDR1 SGHNT, CDR2 YYREEE (reference sequence). V dropped 3 bases and J dropped 0 bases, with 10 bases sitting between them. The CDR3 DNA reads as TGTGCCAGCAGCTATAGAGCCCGCTCTGGGGCCAACGTCCTGACTTTC. Translation: CASSYRARSGANVLTF.

This clonotype was counted a few times. The limits of the CDR3 on the DNA are not certain, so only TCRdb's listed CDR3 is given. The gene calls are TRBV7-5 and TRBJ1-5. TRBV7-5 is noted as a pseudogene. The CDR3 has 18 amino acids, counting both end residues. The CDR3 here is CISVPDPPGGTGNQPQHF.

This clonotype was seen repeatedly, ten times or more. The chain recombines TRBV7-2 with TRBJ2-3; a possible D gene is TRBD2 (6 bases). Per the germline V gene, CDR1 is SGHTA and CDR2 is FQGNSA. There are 14 residues in the CDR3. Trimming took 7 bases from V and 6 from J, leaving 17 bases between them. DNA of the CDR3: TGTGCCAGCACTATCGATAGCGGCTCTGATACGCAGTATTTT. Its translation is CASTIDSGSDTQYF.

At least ten counts were recorded for this clonotype. This chain links TRBV20-1 with TRBJ1-2; 9 nucleotides agree with TRBD1. The CDR3 sequence is 13 residues long. Germline V gene lookup returns CDR1 DFQATT and CDR2 SNEGSKA (reference sequence). Unmatched junction bases numbered 12, after V lost 8 bases and J lost 8 bases. CDR3 loop: CSSRIDRGGGYTF. CDR3 nucleotides: TGCAGTTCCCGGATTGACAGGGGGGGCGGCTACACCTTC.

This clonotype appeared many times. V usage is TRBV5-1 and J usage is TRBJ1-1, with a weak D call TRBD1 (5 bases). The V end lost 0 bases, the J end lost 6 bases, and 6 bases lay between the germline ends. This CDR3 region has 12 residues. Germline V lookup: CDR1 SGHRS, CDR2 YFSETQ. CDR3 protein: CASSLEGPEAFF. CDR3 nucleotide sequence: TGCGCCAGCAGCTTGGAGGGGCCTGAAGCTTTCTTT.

The chain is built from TRBV28 and TRBJ1-2, with a weak D call TRBD1 (6 bases). Deletions cut 6 bases from V and 0 bases from J, with 14 bases between. The CDR3 has 15 residues. Germline V gives CDR1 MDHEN, CDR2 SYDVKM. CDR3 coding DNA: TGTGCCAGCAGCCCAGGACAGTTAGCTAACTATGGCTACACCTTC. Translating gives CASSPGQLANYGYTF.

The J gene is TRBJ1-1, the V gene TRBV7-2, with 11 bases matching TRBD1. Germline V gene data show CDR1 as SGHTA and CDR2 as FQGNSA. V was pared by 4 bases and J by 5 bases, with 3 bases of the junction left unmatched. This CDR3 comprises 14 residues. CDR3 protein: CASSWTGGETEAFF. The CDR3 bases are TGTGCCAGCAGCTGGACAGGGGGCGAGACTGAAGCTTTCTTT.

This clonotype came up many times. The chain employs TRBV18 and TRBJ1-5; D not resolved. The CDR3 consists of 13 residues. V was cut by 2 bases and J by 2 bases, with 4 bases left in between. CDR1 and CDR2 (germline): KGHSH, LQKENI. The CDR3 spells CASSPGGNQPQHF. The CDR3 DNA sequence: TGTGCCAGCTCACCAGGGGGCAATCAGCCCCAGCATTTT.

In its sample, this clonotype was seen many times. The gene calls are TRBV6-5 and TRBJ2-1; TRBD2 matches at 12 bases. Looked up from germline, CDR1 is MNHEY and CDR2 is SVGAGI. With 5 bases clipped from V and 4 bases from J, the junction kept 6 bases outside the gene matches. The CDR3 is 16 amino acids. The CDR3 protein is CASSETSGRGYNEQFF. CDR3 nucleotide sequence: TGTGCCAGCAGTGAGACTAGCGGGAGAGGTTACAATGAGCAGTTCTTC.

This clonotype was seen ten or more times. J is TRBJ1-1 and V is TRBV7-9; TRBD1 aligns across 7 bases. The J segment lost 7 bases and the V segment lost 2 bases, leaving 10 bases of the junction unmatched. The CDR3 totals 15 residues. Germline V gene data show CDR1 as SEHNR and CDR2 as FQNEAQ (reference sequence). The CDR3 bases are TGTGCCAGCAGCTTACCATTTCGACAGGGCAATGAAGCTTTCTTT. Protein product: CASSLPFRQGNEAFF.

A note on this clonotype: A much larger clone is a single base away; this may be a read error. The chain employs TRBV28 and TRBJ2-4; the match to TRBD2 covers 11 bases. The germline V gene encodes CDR1 MDHEN and CDR2 SYDVKM. V was pared by 7 bases and J by 0 bases, with 11 bases of the junction left unmatched. The CDR3 is made up of 18 amino acids. The CDR3 bases are TGTGCCAGCATTAGCGGGAGGGGCCGGGTAGTAGCCAAAAACATTCAGTACTTC. Amino acid sequence: CASISGRGRVVAKNIQYF.

This clonotype came up many times. This chain joins TRBV6-5 and TRBJ2-1; D may be TRBD1 or TRBD2 (6 bases each). The CDR3 has 15 amino acids. In germline, CDR1 is MNHEY, CDR2 SVGAGI. Trimming took off 5 bases at V and 2 bases at J, with 13 bases between the two ends. CDR3 amino acids: CASSGGTPTYNEQFF. Here the CDR3 DNA reads TGTGCCAGCAGTGGGGGGACACCCACCTACAATGAGCAGTTCTTC.

This clonotype has ten or more counts. V and J are TRBV5-4 and TRBJ2-6; D is unclear. The germline V gene encodes CDR1 SGHNT and CDR2 YYREEE (reference sequence). This CDR3 comprises 16 residues. Trimming removed 2 bases at V and 0 bases at J, with 9 bases between. CDR3 sequence (DNA): TGTGCCAGCAGCTTTGGGCAGCTCTCTGGGGCCAACGTCCTGACTTTC. It encodes CASSFGQLSGANVLTF.

The J gene is TRBJ2-3, the V gene TRBV11-3; D gene unclear. With 5 bases removed from V and 5 bases from J, the gap between germline ends came to 11 bases. The CDR3 spans 13 residues. In germline, CDR1 is SGHNT, CDR2 YENEEA. DNA for the CDR3: TGTGCCAGCAGCCGCACATTAATAGATACGCAGTATTTT. It yields the protein CASSRTLIDTQYF.

This clonotype was picked up many times. The chain is built from TRBV5-1 and TRBJ2-1; no clear D. This CDR3 has 12 amino acids. The V end lost 0 bases, the J end lost 7 bases, and 5 bases lay between the germline ends. Germline assignment: CDR1 SGHRS and CDR2 YFSETQ. The CDR3 nucleotides are TGCGCCAGCAGCTTGGAGGCAAATGAGCAGTTCTTC. Amino acids: CASSLEANEQFF.

The chain combines TRBV11-2 with TRBJ2-7; D is unclear. Germline values: CDR1 SGHAT, CDR2 FQNNGV. The CDR3 length is 14 residues. The germline V and J ends were trimmed by 3 bases and 2 bases, with 11 bases remaining between them. This chain's CDR3 is CASSFGTAAYEQYF. CDR3 nucleotides: TGTGCCAGCAGCTTTGGTACTGCCGCCTACGAGCAGTACTTC.